What follows describes a single TCR beta chain. The antigen remains unidentified. Germline CDR1 SGHVS, CDR2 FQNEAQ. CDR3 length: 16 residues. With 0 bases removed from V and 0 bases from J, the gap between germline ends came to 11 bases. This entry is derived from a study of T cell clones after liver transplantation. Study details: Immunosuppression withdrawal was tried within 2 years after liver transplantation in this trial. Without induction therapy, subjects received standard immunosuppression until 12-24 months post-transplant. General observations from the study: Compared with third party-reactive sequences, donor-reactive ones declined more, independent of withdrawal success. Rather than being deleted, graft donor-reactive T cells may have moved into the graft.

Profiling relied on immunoSEQ multiplex PCR, and the TCRdb table lists in-frame clones only, not all of them. The sample has more than 65,000 clones; 80% are singletons. The source was CD4+ T cells from blood, collected 12 months after liver transplant. The chain carries TRBV7-8 and TRBJ1-1; D is ambiguous. The sequence derives from a human patient who received a liver transplant. Some T cells may be graft donor cells. The CDR3 nucleotides are TGTGCCAGCAGCTTAGCCGGGCCGGATATGAACACTGAAGCTTTCTTT. It specifies CASSLAGPDMNTEAFF.